The 16 T cell receptor beta chains below were found in one sample sequenced in a study of T cell responses to AZD1222 COVID-19 vaccine. Some clones are missing from TCRdb's copy, which holds only in-frame ones; the method was immunoSEQ multiplex PCR. The sample includes approximately 160,000 clones, just over 90% of them seen just once. The sample consisted of peripheral blood, taken 28 days after the second AZD1222 dose. The receptors were gathered from an adult who received the AZD1222 COVID-19 vaccine.

The chain has TRBV27 and TRBJ1-1; 11 bases are a match to TRBD1. Germline V lookup: CDR1 MNHEY, CDR2 SMNVEV (reference sequence). The CDR3 loop spans 15 amino acids. J gave up 3 bases and V 4 bases, and 4 bases lay outside the gene matches. CDR3 loop: CASSYRDRGYTEAFF. DNA for the CDR3: TGTGCCAGCAGTTACCGGGACAGGGGGTACACTGAAGCTTTCTTT.

CDR3 coding DNA: TGTGCCAGCAGGACAGCTGGTATGGAGCAGTTCTTC. It translates to CASRTAGMEQFF. V usage is TRBV6-5 and J usage is TRBJ2-1; D perhaps matches TRBD1 (5 bases). The CDR3 sequence is 12 residues long. The V and J ends lost 6 bases and 10 bases respectively, with 13 bases between them. Germline V gives CDR1 MNHEY, CDR2 SVGAGI.

This chain connects TRBV5-4 to TRBJ1-1; TRBD1 is a possible D gene (6 bases). Trimming took off 4 bases at V and 4 bases at J, with 26 bases between the two ends. The CDR3 is made up of 18 amino acids. The germline V gene encodes CDR1 SGHNT and CDR2 YYREEE (reference sequence). The CDR3 spells CASSRGNRVGRQGTEAFF. The CDR3 DNA reads TGTGCCAGCAGCCGCGGAAACAGGGTAGGAAGGCAAGGCACTGAAGCTTTCTTT.

This chain links TRBV5-6 with TRBJ2-3; 8 nucleotides line up with TRBD2. After removal of 0 bases from V and 1 base from J, the junction contained 1 base not matched to a gene. The CDR3 has 15 residues. CDR1 is SGHDT, CDR2 YYEEEE, per germline. CDR3 nucleotide sequence: TGTGCCAGCAGCTTGGGTAGCGGGGGCACAGATACGCAGTATTTT. Residues: CASSLGSGGTDTQYF.

The V gene is TRBV7-2, the J gene TRBJ1-2; 8 bases match TRBD1. Germline V gene sequence: CDR1 SGHTA, CDR2 FQGNSA. With 5 bases clipped from V and 6 bases from J, the junction kept 5 bases outside the gene matches. CDR3 length: 13 amino acids. The CDR3 DNA reads TGTGCCAGCAGCAGACAGGGGTTCGATGGCTACACCTTC. It translates to CASSRQGFDGYTF.

The J gene is TRBJ1-2, the V gene TRBV10-1; D might be TRBD1 (5 bases). This CDR3 has 13 amino acids. Germline CDR1 WNHNN, CDR2 SYGVQD (reference sequence). Trimming pared 3 bases from V and 7 bases from J, leaving 12 bases between. CDR3 coding DNA: TGCGCCAGCAGTGATAATCCCAGGGCTGGCTACACCTTC. It yields the protein CASSDNPRAGYTF.

The genes are TRBV29-1 and TRBJ2-5; no clear D. The CDR3 sequence is 17 residues long. V was clipped by 7 bases and J by 1 base, with 25 bases between them. Germline V gene data show CDR1 as SQVTM and CDR2 as ANQGSEA. CDR3 sequence reads: CSAVGQLDTPVQETQYF. CDR3 in DNA: TGCAGCGCGGTTGGGCAGCTAGACACACCGGTCCAAGAGACCCAGTACTTC.

J is TRBJ1-2 and V is TRBV7-9, with D tentatively TRBD1 (5 bases). Germline V gene data show CDR1 as SEHNR and CDR2 as FQNEAQ (reference sequence). Trimming took 6 bases from V and 5 from J, leaving 16 bases between them. CDR3 length equals 14 residues. CDR3 sequence reads: CASRGDPLPYGYTF. The CDR3 nucleotides read TGTGCCAGCAGGGGGGATCCGCTCCCATATGGCTACACCTTC.

This sequence joins TRBV4-1 and TRBJ2-3; D unclear. V lost 0 bases, J lost 2 bases, and 15 bases lay in between. This CDR3 region has 17 residues. CDR1 is MGHRA and CDR2 is YSYEKL in the germline V gene. CDR3 coding DNA: TGCGCCAGCAGCCAAGAGCTGGATCCCTTCCTCACAGATACGCAGTATTTT. Residues: CASSQELDPFLTDTQYF.

This clone was seen only once. This chain uses TRBV19 with TRBJ1-3; 7 positions agree with TRBD1. Trimming removed 5 bases from V and 1 base from J; junction bases left unmatched: 5. The germline gives CDR1 LNHDA, CDR2 SQIVND (reference sequence). This CDR3 comprises 15 residues. The CDR3 DNA reads as TGTGCCAGTAGTCCGATGACAGGGTCTGGAAACACCATATATTTT. The encoded protein is CASSPMTGSGNTIYF.

The genes are TRBV4-1 and TRBJ1-2, with TRBD1 matching over 9 bases. The CDR3 runs to 12 residues. The V segment lost 6 bases and the J segment 8 bases; nucleotides outside the gene matches: 4. Germline CDR1 is MGHRA and CDR2 is YSYEKL. The CDR3 is CASRGTGLGYTF. The CDR3 nucleotides read TGCGCCAGCAGGGGGACAGGGCTGGGCTACACCTTC.

This chain joins TRBV6-5 and TRBJ2-6; the D call may be TRBD1 or TRBD2 (5 bases each). CDR1 MNHEY and CDR2 SVGAGI come from the germline V gene. This CDR3 is 15 amino acids long. Trimming took off 8 bases at V and 0 bases at J, with 11 bases between the two ends. The CDR3 DNA reads TGTGCCAGCGAAAGGGACGGCTCTGGGGCCAACGTCCTGACTTTC. Its translation is CASERDGSGANVLTF.

The CDR3 sequence is CATKGGQVREQFF. Written as DNA, the CDR3 is TGTGCCACCAAGGGGGGGCAGGTTCGTGAGCAGTTCTTC. The chain couples TRBV6-5 to TRBJ2-1, with D possibly being TRBD2 (7 bases). Germline V lookup: CDR1 MNHEY, CDR2 SVGAGI. Deletions cut 10 bases from V and 9 bases from J, with 19 bases between. This CDR3 comprises 13 residues.

Written as DNA, the CDR3 is TGCAGTGCTAGTAGCGGGGGGGCAACAGCCTACGAGCAGTACTTC. As protein: CSASSGGATAYEQYF. The chain links TRBV20-1 to TRBJ2-7; 11 nucleotides align to TRBD2. The CDR3 runs to 15 residues. Germline V gene lookup returns CDR1 DFQATT and CDR2 SNEGSKA (reference sequence). Germline trimming cut 3 bases from V and 2 bases from J; bases unmatched to any gene: 6.

The chain recombines TRBV20-1 with TRBJ2-3; D gene uncertain. Trimming stripped 4 bases from V and 4 bases from J, with 0 bases between. In germline, CDR1 is DFQATT, CDR2 SNEGSKA (reference sequence). The CDR3 length is 9 residues. The CDR3, as DNA: TGCAGTGCTACAGATACGCAGTATTTT. Protein sequence: CSATDTQYF.

The rearrangement links TRBV6-5 to TRBJ1-6; D is unresolved. Per the germline V gene, CDR1 is MNHEY and CDR2 is SVGAGI. This CDR3 contains 14 residues. The V end lost 6 bases, the J end lost 7 bases, and 13 bases lay between the germline ends. The CDR3 loop reads CASRLPGGNSPLHF. Here the CDR3 DNA reads TGTGCCAGCAGACTCCCGGGAGGGAATTCACCCCTCCACTTT.